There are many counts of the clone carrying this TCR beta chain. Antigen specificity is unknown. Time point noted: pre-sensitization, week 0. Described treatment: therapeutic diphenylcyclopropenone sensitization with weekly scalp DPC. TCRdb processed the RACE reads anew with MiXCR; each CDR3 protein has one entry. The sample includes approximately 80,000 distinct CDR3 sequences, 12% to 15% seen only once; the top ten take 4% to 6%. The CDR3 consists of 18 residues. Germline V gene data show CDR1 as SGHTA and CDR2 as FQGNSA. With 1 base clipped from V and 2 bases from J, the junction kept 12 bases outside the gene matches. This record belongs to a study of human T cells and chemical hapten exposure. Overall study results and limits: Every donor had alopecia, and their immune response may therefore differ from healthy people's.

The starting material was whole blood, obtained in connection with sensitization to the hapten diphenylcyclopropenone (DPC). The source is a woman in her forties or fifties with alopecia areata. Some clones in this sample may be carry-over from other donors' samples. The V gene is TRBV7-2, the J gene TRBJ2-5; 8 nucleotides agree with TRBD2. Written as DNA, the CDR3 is TGTGCCAGCAGCTTAGGCGCGTCGGCGGGAGGTTTACAAGAGACCCAGTACTTC. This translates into CASSLGASAGGLQETQYF.